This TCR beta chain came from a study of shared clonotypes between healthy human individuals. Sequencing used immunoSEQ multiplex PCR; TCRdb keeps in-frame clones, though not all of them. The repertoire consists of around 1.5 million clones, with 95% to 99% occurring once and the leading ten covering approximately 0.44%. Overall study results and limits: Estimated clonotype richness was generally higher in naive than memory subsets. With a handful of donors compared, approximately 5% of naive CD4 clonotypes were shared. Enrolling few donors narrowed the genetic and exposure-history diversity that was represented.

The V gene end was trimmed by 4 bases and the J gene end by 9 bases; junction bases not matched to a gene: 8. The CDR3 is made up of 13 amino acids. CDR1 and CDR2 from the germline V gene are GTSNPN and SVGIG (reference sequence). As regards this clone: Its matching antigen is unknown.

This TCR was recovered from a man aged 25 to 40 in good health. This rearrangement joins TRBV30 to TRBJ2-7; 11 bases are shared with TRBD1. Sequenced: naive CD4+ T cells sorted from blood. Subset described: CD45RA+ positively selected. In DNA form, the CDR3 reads TGTGCCTGGAAGGGGACAGGGGGATTCGGGCAGTACTTC. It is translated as CAWKGTGGFGQYF.